The 8 T cell receptor beta chains below were found in one sample sequenced in a study of CD8+CD57+ T cells in acquired aplastic anemia. Both TCR beta VDJ combination and CDR3 sequence profiling were carried out. Genomic DNA was the template for this profiling. One entry per CDR3 protein, called by TCRdb with MiXCR from the reads. The repertoire holds hundreds of thousands of distinct CDR3 sequences, with around half as singletons. CD8+CD57+ cell expansion, shown by flow cytometry, had occurred in the patients selected for sequencing. Sequencing was performed on sorted CD4+, CD8+, or CD8+CD57+ T cells (not recorded which) from PBMCs. These TCRs come from a human donor with aplastic anemia.

This clonotype came up many times. The rearrangement links TRBV6-1 to TRBJ2-1, with TRBD2 matching 11 bases. The ends lost 2 bases at V and 6 bases at J; junction bases unmatched: 3. CDR3 length: 15 amino acids. In germline, CDR1 is MNHNS, CDR2 SASEGT. The CDR3 here is CASSELAGGPNEQFF. The CDR3, as DNA: TGTGCCAGCAGTGAACTAGCGGGAGGTCCCAATGAGCAGTTCTTC.

This clonotype was found a few times. The genes are TRBV6-6 and TRBJ1-2; D not certain. Per the germline V gene, CDR1 is MNHNY and CDR2 is SVGAGI (reference sequence). Trimming cost V 0 bases and J 5 bases, with 31 bases left between them. The CDR3 length is 21 residues. The CDR3, as DNA: TGTGCCAGCAGTTACTCGATCTGGCCGCGGACCACATCGGTGGGCTCGTATGGCTACACCTTC. This encodes CASSYSIWPRTTSVGSYGYTF.

This clonotype was detected many times. The chain joins TRBV6-2 or TRBV6-3 to TRBJ1-5; tentative D call: TRBD1 (5 bases). The CDR3 sequence is 12 residues long. The V and J ends lost 7 bases and 4 bases respectively, with 8 bases between them. The germline V gene encodes CDR1 MNHEY and CDR2 SVGEGT. This chain's CDR3 is CASTYRNQPQHF. Written as DNA, the CDR3 is TGTGCCAGCACCTACAGGAATCAGCCCCAGCATTTT.

This chain links TRBV20-1 with TRBJ1-1; D is undetermined. Germline assignment: CDR1 DFQATT and CDR2 SNEGSKA (reference sequence). The V end lost 0 bases, the J end lost 10 bases, and 9 bases lay between the germline ends. This CDR3 region has 11 residues. Here the CDR3 DNA reads TGCAGTGCTAGAGACCCAGAGGGAGCTTTCTTT. This translates into CSARDPEGAFF.

This clonotype was observed a single time. This chain links TRBV10-3 with TRBJ1-5, with D maybe TRBD1 (6 bases). There are 15 residues in the CDR3. Germline V CDR1 and CDR2: ENHRY, SYGVKD. Trimming left V 1 base short and J 4 bases short, with 11 bases between. The CDR3 DNA follows: TGTGCCATCAGTGAGTATACAGGGAGTAATCAGCCCCAGCATTTT. Amino acid sequence: CAISEYTGSNQPQHF.

This clonotype was detected once. The gene calls are TRBV29-1 and TRBJ2-7; 12 positions agree with TRBD2. The CDR3 sequence is 18 residues long. The germline gives CDR1 SQVTM, CDR2 ANQGSEA. V lost 7 bases, J lost 3 bases, and 19 bases stayed unmatched. The CDR3 here is CSAISGTSGFGSNYEQYF. The CDR3 DNA reads as TGCAGCGCTATTTCCGGGACTAGCGGGTTCGGGTCCAACTACGAGCAGTACTTC.

This clonotype has ten or more counts. V gene TRBV11-2 combines with J gene TRBJ2-3; tentatively, D is TRBD2 (5 bases). This CDR3 contains 16 residues. V was shortened by 5 bases and J by 0 bases, with 15 bases between the two germline ends. From germline, CDR1 is SGHAT and CDR2 FQNNGV. CDR3 DNA: TGTGCCAGCAGCACAGACGGACTCCCTAGCACAGATACGCAGTATTTT. It translates to CASSTDGLPSTDTQYF.

The V and J genes are TRBV12-1 and TRBJ2-3; TRBD1, the table's D call, lacks a check against the DNA. TRBV12-1 is recorded as a pseudogene. The CDR3 loop spans 15 amino acids. The CDR3 protein is CASSFRLGGTDTQYF. CDR3 sequence (DNA): TGTGCCAGCAGCTTTCGGCTGGGCGGCACAGATACGCAGTATTTT.